One and the same sample provided the 12 T cell receptor beta chains below, sequenced in a study of blood T cells in healthy people across ages. Together with a sample-barcoded 5' primer, a J-beta primer mix was included in a second PCR lasting about 6 to 12 cycles. MiXCR, run by TCRdb on the 5' RACE reads, gives a single entry per CDR3 protein. The table has approximately 940,000 distinct CDR3 sequences, about 48% seen once. Sequenced input: blood. The receptors were sampled from a man in his thirties or forties in good health.

In regard to this clonotype: A much larger clone is a single base away; this may be a read error. The chain links TRBV4-2 to TRBJ2-1; D might be TRBD2 (6 bases). This CDR3 is built from 16 residues. The V gene lost 2 bases and the J gene lost 1 base, with 12 bases spanning the gap. Germline CDR1 LGHNA, CDR2 YNFKEQ. CDR3 in DNA: TGTGCCAGCAGCCAACGGACTATCGGGTCCTACAATGAGCAGTTCTTC. Translating it yields CASSQRTIGSYNEQFF.

The rearrangement uses TRBV28 and TRBJ2-7; D tentatively fits TRBD1 or TRBD2 (6 bases each). The CDR3 length is 15 residues. CDR1 is MDHEN and CDR2 is SYDVKM in the germline V gene. Trimming took off 5 bases at V and 0 bases at J, with 14 bases between the two ends. Written as DNA, the CDR3 is TGTGCCAGCAGTACGGGGGACAAGAGCTCCTACGAGCAGTACTTC. It specifies CASSTGDKSSYEQYF.

This clonotype has at least ten counts. This rearrangement joins TRBV6-5 to TRBJ1-2, with D unresolved. The CDR3 spans 14 residues. V was pared by 6 bases and J by 4 bases, with 15 bases between. The germline gives CDR1 MNHEY, CDR2 SVGAGI. The CDR3 protein is CASRAGGVFYGYTF. Here the CDR3 DNA reads TGTGCCAGCAGAGCTGGCGGGGTCTTCTATGGCTACACCTTC.

This chain uses TRBV7-2 with TRBJ2-4; TRBD1 might be the D (6 bases). The J call may be mistaken, given a closer DNA end match to TRBJ2-7. Germline lookup yields CDR1 SGHTA and CDR2 FQGNSA. The CDR3 is 14 residues long. Here the CDR3 reads CASTPQGHYYEQYF. CDR3 DNA: TGTGCCAGCACCCCGCAGGGGCACTACTACGAGCAGTACTTC.

This chain links TRBV6-2 or TRBV6-3 with TRBJ2-2, with a tentative D call TRBD1 (6 bases). The germline V gene has CDR1 MNHEY and CDR2 SVGEGT. This CDR3 region has 16 residues. V lost 2 bases, J lost 2 bases, and 12 bases lay in between. The CDR3 coding sequence is TGTGCCAGCAGTTACGGTCCGGGACACAACACCGGGGAGCTGTTTTTT. Translating gives CASSYGPGHNTGELFF.

There are a few counts of this clonotype. V and J are TRBV5-1 and TRBJ2-1; 13 bases fit TRBD2. Germline V lookup: CDR1 SGHRS, CDR2 YFSETQ. The CDR3 consists of 17 residues. The ends lost 4 bases at V and 0 bases at J; junction bases unmatched: 4. The CDR3 reads CASSPGLAGYSYNEQFF. The CDR3, as DNA: TGCGCCAGCAGCCCGGGACTAGCGGGGTACTCCTACAATGAGCAGTTCTTC.

The chain is built from TRBV5-1 and TRBJ2-1; D might be TRBD2 (6 bases). Per the germline V gene, CDR1 is SGHRS and CDR2 is YFSETQ. This CDR3 region has 16 residues. The V gene lost 0 bases and the J gene lost 6 bases, with 16 bases spanning the gap. CDR3 DNA: TGCGCCAGCAGCTTGGCCGGGTCGGAGGGCTTCAATGAGCAGTTCTTC. Amino acids: CASSLAGSEGFNEQFF.

J is TRBJ2-5 and V is TRBV9; TRBD1 is a possible D gene (6 bases). The V gene's germline CDR1 is SGDLS and CDR2 YYNGEE. The CDR3 is made up of 16 amino acids. The V end was cut by 3 bases, the J end by 2 bases, with 17 bases between. The CDR3 nucleotides read TGTGCCAGCAGCGGTGGAGGACAGAGCCTACAAGAGACCCAGTACTTC. This sequence encodes CASSGGGQSLQETQYF.

Many counts were recorded for this clonotype. In DNA, the CDR3 is TGTGCCAGCGCAGGGCCAGATCGTCGCAATGAGCAGTTCTTC. Protein: CASAGPDRRNEQFF. This chain uses TRBV7-2 with TRBJ2-1, with D maybe TRBD1 (5 bases). Deletions cut 8 bases from V and 6 bases from J, with 17 bases between. Germline lookup yields CDR1 SGHTA and CDR2 FQGNSA. CDR3 length: 14 residues.

The chain joins TRBV6-2 or TRBV6-3 to TRBJ1-5; 7 positions agree with TRBD1. This CDR3 has 17 amino acids. J was trimmed by 9 bases and V by 4 bases; bases with no gene match: 18. Per the germline V gene, CDR1 is MNHEY and CDR2 is SVGEGT. CDR3 loop: CASSFGRGQSQGGPQHF. In nucleotides, the CDR3 is TGTGCCAGCAGTTTCGGAAGGGGACAGAGCCAGGGGGGGCCCCAGCATTTT.

V usage is TRBV7-8 and J usage is TRBJ2-3; TRBD2 aligns across 9 bases. The CDR3 spans 16 residues. In germline, CDR1 is SGHVS, CDR2 FQNEAQ. The V gene end was trimmed by 2 bases and the J gene end by 4 bases; junction bases not matched to a gene: 7. In DNA, the CDR3 is TGTGCCAGCAGCTTATGGGCGGGGGGGTTATCAGATACGCAGTATTTT. Translation gives CASSLWAGGLSDTQYF.

A remark on this clonotype: A much larger clone lies one base from this, so it may be a read error. The rearrangement links TRBV27 to TRBJ2-6; TRBD1 might be the D (6 bases). The CDR3 has 17 amino acids. The germline V gene has CDR1 MNHEY and CDR2 SMNVEV (reference sequence). The CDR3 region is CASSRGTVNSGASVLTF. The CDR3, as DNA: TGTGCCAGCAGTAGGGGGACGGTCAATTCTGGGGCCAGCGTCCTGACTTTC.